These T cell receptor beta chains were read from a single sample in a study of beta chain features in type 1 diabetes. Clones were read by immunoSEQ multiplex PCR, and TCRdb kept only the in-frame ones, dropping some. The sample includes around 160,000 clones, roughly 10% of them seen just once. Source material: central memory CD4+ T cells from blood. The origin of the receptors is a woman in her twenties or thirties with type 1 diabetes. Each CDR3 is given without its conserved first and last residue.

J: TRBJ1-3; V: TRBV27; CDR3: ASSPSGQGGGNTIY
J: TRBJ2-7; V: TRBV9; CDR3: ASSVDSGLAAEQY
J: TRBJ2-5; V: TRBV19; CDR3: ASSIQKETQY
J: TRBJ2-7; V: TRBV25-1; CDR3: ASSGAGELYEQY
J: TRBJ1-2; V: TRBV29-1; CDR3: SVPQGTENYGYT
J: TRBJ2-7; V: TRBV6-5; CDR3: ASSYSHQGVYEQY
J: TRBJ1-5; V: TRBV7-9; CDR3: ASSLDRDDQPQH
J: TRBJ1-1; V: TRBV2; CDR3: ASSEQANQRIEAF
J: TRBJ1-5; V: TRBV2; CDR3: ASSSEPFQPQH
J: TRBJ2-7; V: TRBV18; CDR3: ASSPSDGTIYEQY
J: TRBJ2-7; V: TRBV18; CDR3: ASSPPDRGSYEQY
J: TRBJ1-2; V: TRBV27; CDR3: ASSSRGQGDGYT
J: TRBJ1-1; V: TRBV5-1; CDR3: ASSLVAGNTEAF
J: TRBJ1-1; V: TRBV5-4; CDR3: ASSLQGVKGF
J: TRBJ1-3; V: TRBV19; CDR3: ASSTTGSSGNTIY
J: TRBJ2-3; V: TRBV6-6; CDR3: ASSYEGGTTDTQY
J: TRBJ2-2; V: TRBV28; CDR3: ASEQGPYTGELF
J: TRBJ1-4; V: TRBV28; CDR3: ASSTPKGEKLF
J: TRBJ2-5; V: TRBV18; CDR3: ASSPGTQETQY
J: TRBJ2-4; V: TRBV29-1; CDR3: SVEAGREDIQY
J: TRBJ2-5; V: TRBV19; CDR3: ASSPDTEETQY
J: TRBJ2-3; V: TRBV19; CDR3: ASSEFGAGSDTQY
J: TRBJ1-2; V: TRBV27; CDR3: ASRTQGYLGYT
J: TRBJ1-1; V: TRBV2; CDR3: ASSGNSDRDTEAF
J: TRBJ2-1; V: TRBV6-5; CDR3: ASSSFNEQF
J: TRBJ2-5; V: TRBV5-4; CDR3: ASMEGQLKETQY
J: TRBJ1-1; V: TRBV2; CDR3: ASSEEGASITEAF
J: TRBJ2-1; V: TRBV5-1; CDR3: ASSPDTQYRYNEQF
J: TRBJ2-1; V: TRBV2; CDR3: ASNLGVNEQF
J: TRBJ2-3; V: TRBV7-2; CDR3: ASSTDSRTSTQY
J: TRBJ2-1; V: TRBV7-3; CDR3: ASSYTNSQEQF
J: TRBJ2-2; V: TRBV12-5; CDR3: ASGTGTNTGELF
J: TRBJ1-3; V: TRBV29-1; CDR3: SVRGTGLRSSGNTIY
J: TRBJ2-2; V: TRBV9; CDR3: ASSGAPGTGELF
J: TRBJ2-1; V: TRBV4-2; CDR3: ASSQVSEQF